The entry that follows covers one TCR beta chain sequence. V lost 3 bases to trimming and J lost 6 bases, with 24 bases between them. Germline V gene sequence: CDR1 KGHSH, CDR2 LQKENI. This CDR3 is built from 17 residues. In the PCR, 60 Vbeta and 13 Jbeta primers were used. Repertoires were generated with immunoSEQ multiplex PCR, while TCRdb's copy carries only in-frame clones and drops some. This sample has about 170,000 clones, with roughly 80% found just once. This sample was included in a study of cytomegalovirus exposure and HLA in healthy donors. Sample: PBMCs. The receptor comes from a woman aged 18-35 years in good health and CMV-seronegative. The chain carries TRBV18 and TRBJ2-7; D remains ambiguous. CDR3 sequence reads: CASSPPPRRTSGGEQYF. CDR3 in DNA: TGTGCCAGCTCACCTCCACCGCGCCGAACCTCCGGCGGCGAGCAGTACTTC. Filled out from reference TRBV18 and TRBJ2-7, the complete variable domain reads NAGVMQNPRHLVRRRGQEARLRCSPMKGHSHVYWYRQLPEEGLKFMVYLQKENIIDESGMPKERFSAEFPKEGPSILRIQQVVRGDSAAYFCASSPPPRRTSGGEQYFGPGTRLTVT.